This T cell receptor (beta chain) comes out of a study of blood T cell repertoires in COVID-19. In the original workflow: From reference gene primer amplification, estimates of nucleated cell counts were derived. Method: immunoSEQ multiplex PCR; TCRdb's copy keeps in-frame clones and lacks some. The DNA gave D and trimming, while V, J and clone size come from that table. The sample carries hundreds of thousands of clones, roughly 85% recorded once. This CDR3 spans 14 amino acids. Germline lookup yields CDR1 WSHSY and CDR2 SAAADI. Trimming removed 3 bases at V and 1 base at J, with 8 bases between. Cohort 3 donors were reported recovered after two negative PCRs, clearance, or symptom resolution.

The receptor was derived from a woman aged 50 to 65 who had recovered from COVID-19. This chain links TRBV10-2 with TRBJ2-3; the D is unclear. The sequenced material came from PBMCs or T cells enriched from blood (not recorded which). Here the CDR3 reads CASSEEAGTDTQYF. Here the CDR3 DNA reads TGCGCCAGCAGTGAAGAGGCTGGCACAGATACGCAGTATTTT.